Below, 7 T cell receptor beta chains from the same sample are listed, as sequenced in a study of blood T cell repertoires in COVID-19. TCRdb's table, derived via immunoSEQ multiplex PCR, lists solely in-frame clones and lacks some. The sample yields some 260,000 clones, approximately 86% seen once. What was sequenced was peripheral blood. The receptors here all came from a human donor in a cohort sampled during active COVID-19.

The chain employs TRBV7-9 and TRBJ1-3; D perhaps matches TRBD1 (5 bases). Deletions cut 5 bases from V and 1 base from J, with 15 bases between. The CDR3 has 16 amino acids. Germline CDR1 and CDR2: SEHNR and FQNEAQ (reference sequence). CDR3 nucleotide sequence: TGTGCCAGCAGCCCTAGTAGGGGTACGTCTGGAAACACCATATATTTT. Its protein product is CASSPSRGTSGNTIYF.

Only one count was recorded for this clone. The chain carries TRBV2 and TRBJ2-7; D ambiguous. V was shortened by 4 bases and J by 3 bases, with 7 bases between the two germline ends. The CDR3 spans 12 residues. CDR1 and CDR2 from the germline V gene are SNHLY and FYNNEI. CDR3 loop: CASSGQVYEQYF. CDR3 nucleotide sequence: TGTGCCAGCAGTGGTCAGGTCTACGAGCAGTACTTC. The complete variable domain, with remaining parts taken from reference TRBV2 and TRBJ2-7, reads EPEVTQTPSHQVTQMGQEVILRCVPISNHLYFYWYRQILGQKVEFLVSFYNNEISEKSEIFDDQFSVERPDGSNFTLKIRSTKLEDSAMYFCASSGQVYEQYFGPGTRLTVT.

CDR3 bases: TGTGCCAGCAGCCTGGGACAGGGGGGTTCACCCCTCCACTTT. It encodes CASSLGQGGSPLHF. V is TRBV7-9 and J is TRBJ1-6; 11 nucleotides agree with TRBD1. The CDR3 is made up of 14 amino acids. The germline CDR1 and CDR2 sequences are SEHNR and FQNEAQ (reference sequence). Unmatched junction bases numbered 3, after V lost 5 bases and J lost 9 bases.

The rearrangement uses TRBV9 and TRBJ2-7, with 9 bases matching TRBD1. V shed 3 bases and J 5 bases; nucleotides not matched to a gene: 9. Germline V gene lookup returns CDR1 SGDLS and CDR2 YYNGEE. The CDR3 is 15 residues long. CDR3 in amino acids: CASSEGGTGFHEQYF. In DNA, the CDR3 is TGTGCCAGCAGCGAGGGGGGGACAGGGTTTCACGAGCAGTACTTC. Complete variable domain (other parts from reference TRBV9 and TRBJ2-7): DSGVTQTPKHLITATGQRVTLRCSPRSGDLSVYWYQQSLDQGLQFLIQYYNGEERAKGNILERFSAQQFPDLHSELNLSSLELGDSALYFCASSEGGTGFHEQYFGPGTRLTVT.

This rearrangement joins TRBV18 to TRBJ1-1, with D perhaps matching TRBD1 (6 bases). The CDR3 runs to 16 residues. CDR1 and CDR2 from the germline V gene are KGHSH and LQKENI. The V end lost 0 bases, the J end lost 3 bases, and 14 bases lay between the germline ends. CDR3: CASSPPFGQGHTEAFF. CDR3 DNA: TGTGCCAGCTCACCACCTTTTGGGCAGGGGCACACTGAAGCTTTCTTT.

The chain has TRBV5-1 and TRBJ1-4; 7 bases are shared with TRBD1. V shed 7 bases and J 5 bases; nucleotides not matched to a gene: 8. The CDR3 has 14 residues. The germline V gene has CDR1 SGHRS and CDR2 YFSETQ. The chain's CDR3 is CASGMGQQNEKLFF. The CDR3 region has the DNA TGCGCCAGCGGGATGGGACAGCAGAATGAAAAACTGTTTTTT.

The chain links TRBV4-3 to TRBJ1-1; 7 positions match TRBD1. The CDR3 is 19 residues long. V lost 0 bases, J lost 7 bases, and 20 bases stayed unmatched. From germline, CDR1 is LGHNA and CDR2 YSLEER. Here the CDR3 reads CASSQDGIWGTEDPNEAFF. DNA for the CDR3: TGCGCCAGCAGCCAAGACGGGATCTGGGGGACAGAAGACCCAAATGAAGCTTTCTTT.